These 31 T cell receptor beta chains were sequenced from one sample in a study of T cells expressing NK-cell markers (dated by TCRdb to between 2020 and 2021). Receptor libraries were prepared by 5' RACE. The sequencer listed for this sample is Illumina HiSeq 2000. Each CDR3 protein sequence appears as one entry after TCRdb reprocessed the reads, and no DNA is included. The table for this sample shows around 470,000 distinct CDR3 sequences. The leading ten clones occupy approximately 1.5% of the sample. Source material: blood T cells: a sorted CD56 or NKG2C T cell subset, CD4+ or CD8+ T cells, or bulk PBMC T cells (not recorded which). All receptors come from a woman in her forties or fifties in good health. Donor details come from another sample of the same person, matched by shared clones.

The chain joins TRBV9 to TRBJ2-3; TCRdb's D call of TRBD1 is untestable without DNA. CDR3 length: 15 amino acids. Germline lookup yields CDR1 SGDLS and CDR2 YYNGEE. The chain's CDR3 is CASSVSLGGGDTQYF.

This rearrangement joins TRBV18 to TRBJ2-7; the TRBD2 assignment by TCRdb is unverifiable without DNA. Germline values: CDR1 KGHSH, CDR2 LQKENI. The length of the CDR3 is 17 residues. The CDR3: CASSQATSGVSSYEQYF. The full variable domain, with the rest looked up from reference TRBV18 and TRBJ2-7, is NAGVMQNPRHLVRRRGQEARLRCSPMKGHSHVYWYRQLPEEGLKFMVYLQKENIIDESGMPKERFSAEFPKEGPSILRIQQVVRGDSAAYFCASSQATSGVSSYEQYFGPGTRLTVT.

V is TRBV7-2 and J is TRBJ2-4; there is no DNA to check the TCRdb D call of TRBD1. This CDR3 spans 13 amino acids. Germline-derived CDR1 and CDR2 are SGHTA and FQGNSA. CDR3: CASSLAALNIQYF.

V is TRBV5-1 and J is TRBJ1-1; TCRdb proposes TRBD1, but this gene call is untestable without DNA. The CDR3 has 14 amino acids. In germline, CDR1 is SGHRS, CDR2 YFSETQ. CDR3 sequence: CASSSGGQDTEAFF. Full variable domain (outside the CDR3, taken from reference TRBV5-1 and TRBJ1-1): KAGVTQTPRYLIKTRGQQVTLSCSPISGHRSVSWYQQTPGQGLQFLFEYFSETQRNKGNFPGRFSGRQFSNSRSEMNVSTLELGDSALYLCASSSGGQDTEAFFGQGTRLTVV.

The chain has TRBV7-8 and TRBJ2-4. CDR1 is SGHVS, CDR2 FQNEAQ, per germline. This CDR3 has 13 amino acids. This CDR3 is CASSLNSKNIQYF.

The chain uses TRBV5-1 and TRBJ2-4. Germline V gene lookup returns CDR1 SGHRS and CDR2 YFSETQ. The CDR3 spans 14 residues. Here the CDR3 reads CASSWGKERNIQYF.

The chain recombines TRBV6-1 with TRBJ1-1. The CDR3 loop spans 13 amino acids. Germline values: CDR1 MNHNS, CDR2 SASEGT. The CDR3 reads CASSEAKVTEAFF.

The J gene is TRBJ1-2, the V gene TRBV27. Germline CDR1 and CDR2: MNHEY and SMNVEV (reference sequence). This CDR3 is 13 amino acids long. CDR3 sequence reads: CASSLWGRFGYTF.

The gene calls are TRBV5-1 and TRBJ1-1. Germline V gene sequence: CDR1 SGHRS, CDR2 YFSETQ. This CDR3 comprises 14 residues. The CDR3 sequence is CASSFSDSGTEAFF.

CDR3 in amino acids: CASSFLGTSGYYNEQFF. The genes are TRBV28 and TRBJ2-1; as DNA is missing, the TRBD2 call by TCRdb cannot be tested. The germline gives CDR1 MDHEN, CDR2 SYDVKM. The length of the CDR3 is 17 residues.

The chain links TRBV6-2 or TRBV6-3 to TRBJ2-5; the D call of TRBD1 rests on TCRdb alone, since no DNA is present to check it. Germline loops: CDR1 MNHEY, CDR2 SVGEGT. The CDR3 contains 15 residues. The CDR3 loop reads CASSYFVGAQETQYF.

The rearrangement joins TRBV6-2 or TRBV6-3 to TRBJ1-1. This CDR3 comprises 11 residues. The germline CDR1 and CDR2 sequences are MNHEY and SVGEGT. The CDR3 reads CASDTGTEAFF.

V usage is TRBV28 and J usage is TRBJ1-1. Germline V gene lookup returns CDR1 MDHEN and CDR2 SYDVKM. The CDR3 is made up of 14 amino acids. CDR3 sequence: CASSSGPLNTEAFF. The whole variable domain, remainder taken from reference TRBV28 and TRBJ1-1, is DVKVTQSSRYLVKRTGEKVFLECVQDMDHENMFWYRQDPGLGLRLIYFSYDVKMKEKGDIPEGYSVSREKKERFSLILESASTNQTSMYLCASSSGPLNTEAFFGQGTRLTVV.

This chain connects TRBV20-1 to TRBJ2-7; the TCRdb D gene call, TRBD1, has no DNA to confirm it. Germline V gives CDR1 DFQATT, CDR2 SNEGSKA (reference sequence). There are 14 residues in the CDR3. The CDR3 loop reads CSAIGGSTSGEQYF.

This sequence joins TRBV12-3 or TRBV12-4 and TRBJ2-5; TCRdb reports TRBD2, a call that lacks DNA to check it against. This CDR3 has 15 residues. The CDR3 here is CASSPSGRVWKTQYF.

The chain couples TRBV5-1 to TRBJ2-1; TCRdb designates TRBD2, a call that cannot be tested without DNA. This CDR3 region has 16 residues. The germline V gene encodes CDR1 SGHRS and CDR2 YFSETQ. This CDR3 reads CASSLDVAGGNNEQFF.

The rearrangement joins TRBV5-1 to TRBJ2-1; without DNA, the TCRdb call of TRBD1 cannot be checked. The CDR3 runs 12 residues. CDR1 and CDR2 (germline): SGHRS, YFSETQ. CDR3 loop: CASRTGGNEQFF.

CDR3 residues: CASSPGQLAGYNNEQFF. J is TRBJ2-1 and V is TRBV5-1; TCRdb returns TRBD1, unconfirmable since there is no DNA. In germline, CDR1 is SGHRS, CDR2 YFSETQ. The CDR3 runs 17 residues.

The chain couples TRBV7-3 to TRBJ2-3; TCRdb outputs TRBD1, but without DNA this stays unchecked. The V gene's germline CDR1 is SGHTA and CDR2 FQGTGA. The CDR3 runs 15 residues. Here the CDR3 reads CASSQGGVGTDTQYF.

This chain uses TRBV12-3 or TRBV12-4 with TRBJ2-5; the D call of TRBD1 rests on TCRdb alone, since no DNA is present to check it. The CDR3 consists of 14 residues. The chain's CDR3 is CASSFSGAGETQYF.

This chain links TRBV28 with TRBJ1-1. CDR3 length equals 11 residues. Germline loops: CDR1 MDHEN, CDR2 SYDVKM. The CDR3 is CATTVSTEAFF.

The chain uses TRBV3-1 and TRBJ2-1; TCRdb proposes TRBD2, but this gene call is untestable without DNA. Germline V gives CDR1 LGHDT, CDR2 YNNKEL (reference sequence). The CDR3 consists of 18 residues. CDR3 protein: CASSRAILSGRTYNEQFF.

The CDR3 sequence: CASSPDSRVEQYF. This chain links TRBV18 with TRBJ2-7; the TCRdb call, TRBD1, lacks DNA for checking. This CDR3 has 13 residues. Germline V gives CDR1 KGHSH, CDR2 LQKENI.

The J gene is TRBJ1-4, the V gene TRBV5-1; no DNA is available, so the TRBD1 call from TCRdb remains unchecked. The CDR3 covers 15 residues. Looked up from germline, CDR1 is SGHRS and CDR2 is YFSETQ. The CDR3 spells CASSLGTPGREKLFF. The whole variable domain, filled in from reference TRBV5-1 and TRBJ1-4, reads KAGVTQTPRYLIKTRGQQVTLSCSPISGHRSVSWYQQTPGQGLQFLFEYFSETQRNKGNFPGRFSGRQFSNSRSEMNVSTLELGDSALYLCASSLGTPGREKLFFGSGTQLSVL.

The V call is TRBV11-2, the J call TRBJ2-1; the D call of TRBD2 rests on TCRdb alone, since no DNA is present to check it. The V gene's germline CDR1 is SGHAT and CDR2 FQNNGV. This CDR3 is built from 19 residues. The CDR3 reads CASTPRGGLLSGTSREQFF.

This chain joins TRBV29-1 and TRBJ2-3; TCRdb picks TRBD2, but there is no DNA to check that call. CDR1 and CDR2 from the germline V gene are SQVTM and ANQGSEA. The CDR3 has 14 residues. The CDR3 spells CSELPGLQTDTQYF.

The CDR3 region is CSVDPRQEETQYF. The chain links TRBV29-1 to TRBJ2-5; TCRdb returns TRBD2, unconfirmable since there is no DNA. CDR1 is SQVTM, CDR2 ANQGSEA, per germline. The CDR3 contains 13 residues.

The chain carries TRBV7-3 and TRBJ2-3; TCRdb designates TRBD1, a call that cannot be tested without DNA. Germline CDR1 SGHTA, CDR2 FQGTGA. This CDR3 has 14 amino acids. The CDR3 region is CASSLAPPPDTQYF.

The chain has TRBV7-3 and TRBJ2-3; TCRdb names TRBD2, which stays unverified in the absence of DNA. Germline V CDR1 and CDR2: SGHTA, FQGTGA. The CDR3 contains 16 residues. The CDR3 here is CASSSREWEKTDTQYF.

The chain has TRBV12-3 or TRBV12-4 and TRBJ2-2; TCRdb's D call, TRBD1, is unchecked because there is no DNA. The CDR3 loop spans 16 amino acids. The CDR3 spells CASSFQGPMDTGELFF.

This chain connects TRBV3-1 to TRBJ1-2. The CDR3 totals 14 residues. Germline CDR1 and CDR2: LGHDT and YNNKEL (reference sequence). CDR3 in amino acids: CASSRAASNYGYTF.